The rows below give T cell receptor beta chains drawn from one sample of a study of blood T cells in healthy people across ages. TCRdb analysed the 5' RACE reads with MiXCR anew, one entry per CDR3 protein. The sample holds around 1,900,000 distinct CDR3 sequences; 39% are singletons and the top ten take 20% to 25%. Material for sequencing was blood. Receptors originate from a human donor in good health. CDR3s include the opening cysteine and the closing phenylalanine or tryptophan. Fields, in order: J gene, V gene, CDR3 protein.

TRBJ1-2,TRBV4-3,CASSQDMGGVVRGGYTF
TRBJ2-3,TRBV2,CASSGDRPQYF
TRBJ2-7,TRBV10-3,CAISEHRASGVSYEQYF
TRBJ2-3,TRBV12-3/TRBV12-4,CASRTRRGSGTDTQYF
TRBJ2-1,TRBV5-1,CASSSTSDSYNEQFF
TRBJ2-1,TRBV29-1,CSVEADEQFF
TRBJ2-3,TRBV29-1,CSVELSTDTQYF
TRBJ1-1,TRBV5-1,CASSLEQGRIDTEAFF
TRBJ1-1,TRBV24-1,CATTPSRGGEAFF
TRBJ2-1,TRBV7-2,CASSPTPGQYLQGQFF
TRBJ2-5,TRBV6-5,CASSVVEAAQETQYF
TRBJ2-6,TRBV3-1,CASTLTGANVLTF
TRBJ1-1,TRBV5-1,CASRLIGSNTEAFF
TRBJ2-1,TRBV10-3,CAISDVGSRLEQFF
TRBJ1-2,TRBV27,CASSMTRLYGYTF
TRBJ2-5,TRBV7-2,CASSGSGLAGGQETQYF
TRBJ1-4,TRBV7-9,CASSLPFSTNEKLFF
TRBJ1-2,TRBV5-1,CASSLAPGQGGTNYGYTF
TRBJ2-7,TRBV7-9,CASSLSPGGRSYEQYF
TRBJ1-5,TRBV12-3/TRBV12-4,CASSPRAGFNQPQHF
TRBJ2-1,TRBV10-3,CAIGTLYNEQFF
TRBJ1-4,TRBV12-3/TRBV12-4,CASSKTGRWEKKLFF
TRBJ2-3,TRBV12-5,CASGFDWGADTQYF
TRBJ2-3,TRBV20-1,CSARGGGGSTDTQYF
TRBJ2-3,TRBV20-1,CSARVGSGGRPPLSTHYTQYF
TRBJ2-5,TRBV5-1,CASSLEWRGAVETQYF
TRBJ2-4,TRBV28,CASSRRGGTYRTIQYF
TRBJ2-7,TRBV6-6,CASSYSRTGGSYEQYF
TRBJ2-3,TRBV12-5,CAGGSGTTDTQYF
TRBJ2-1,TRBV9,CASSLTASLYPNEQFF
TRBJ2-1,TRBV20-1,CSARPLAGGLMNEQFF
TRBJ2-5,TRBV12-3/TRBV12-4,CASSFNFRTQYF
TRBJ1-4,TRBV7-6,CASSLSYLTKKLFF
TRBJ1-3,TRBV7-6,CASSLGSGTGNTIYF
TRBJ2-7,TRBV20-1,CSARKVAGETSYEQYF
TRBJ1-6,TRBV5-6,CASSGGQGHSPLHF
TRBJ2-7,TRBV29-1,CSVDTTSGTGGSHEQYF
TRBJ2-1,TRBV20-1,CSASGTGGFNEQFF
TRBJ2-1,TRBV20-1,CSAPLAGPSYNEQFF
TRBJ1-2,TRBV12-3/TRBV12-4,CASSPQGKDGYTF
TRBJ2-1,TRBV20-1,CSASGQIRNKQFF
TRBJ2-2,TRBV9,CASSALNTGELFF
TRBJ1-1,TRBV30,CAWSGLMNTEAFF
TRBJ2-7,TRBV5-5,CASSLTGPDSYEQYF
TRBJ1-2,TRBV29-1,CSADPGTADYGYTF
TRBJ2-2,TRBV20-1,CSARFGGGGTGELFF
TRBJ2-5,TRBV7-2,CASSFLELLGETQYF
TRBJ1-1,TRBV4-2,CASSPREDYTEAFF
TRBJ1-5,TRBV27,CASSSGSGSNHPQHF
TRBJ1-4,TRBV4-1,CASSQYQDGQGTNEKLFF
TRBJ2-1,TRBV12-3/TRBV12-4,CTSSGNYNEQFF
TRBJ2-2,TRBV7-2,CASSLNGGETGELFF
TRBJ2-4,TRBV7-8,CASSPTGAGYIQYF
TRBJ2-1,TRBV7-2,CASSFQGSDNEQFF
TRBJ1-6,TRBV12-3/TRBV12-4,CASGWGLHNTPLHF